This T cell receptor (beta chain) was identified during a study of blood T cells in healthy people across ages. Primers used in a second PCR of about 7 to 12 cycles were a sample-barcoded 5' primer and a J-beta primer mix. One entry per CDR3 protein results from TCRdb running MiXCR on the 5' RACE reads. The sample consists of over 600,000 distinct CDR3 sequences, 20% to 25% of them appearing once. Findings and caveats of the study: Without sorted subsets, naive and antigen-experienced compartments could not be conclusively compared.

Turning to this clonotype: Its specificity is unknown.

The clonotype originates from a man in his 70s in good health. Sequenced sample: blood.

The CDR3 protein is CASSLANLGETQYF. The CDR3 bases are TGCGCCAGCAGCTTGGCCAACCTAGGGGAGACCCAGTACTTC. V gene TRBV5-1 combines with J gene TRBJ2-5; D remains ambiguous. The V end lost 0 bases, the J end lost 5 bases, and 11 bases lay between the germline ends. This CDR3 spans 14 amino acids. Germline V gives CDR1 SGHRS, CDR2 YFSETQ.